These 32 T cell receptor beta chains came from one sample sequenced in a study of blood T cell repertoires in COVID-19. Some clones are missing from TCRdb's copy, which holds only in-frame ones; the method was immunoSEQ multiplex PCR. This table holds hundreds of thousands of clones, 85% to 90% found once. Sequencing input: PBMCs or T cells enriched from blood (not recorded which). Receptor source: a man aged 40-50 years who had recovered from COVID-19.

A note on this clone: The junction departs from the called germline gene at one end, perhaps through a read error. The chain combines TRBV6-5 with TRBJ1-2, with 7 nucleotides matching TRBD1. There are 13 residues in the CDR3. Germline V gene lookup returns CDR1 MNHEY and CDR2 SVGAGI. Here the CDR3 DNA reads TGTGCCAGCAGAACCGCCGGGACAGCCTACGAATCCTTC. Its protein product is CASRTAGTAYESF.

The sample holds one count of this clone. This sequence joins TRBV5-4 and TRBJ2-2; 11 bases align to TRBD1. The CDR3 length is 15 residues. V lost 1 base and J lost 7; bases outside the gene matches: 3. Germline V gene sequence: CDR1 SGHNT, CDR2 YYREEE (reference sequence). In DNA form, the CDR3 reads TGTGCCAGCAGCTTGCGGGGACAGGGGGTCGGGGAGCTGTTTTTT. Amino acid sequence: CASSLRGQGVGELFF.

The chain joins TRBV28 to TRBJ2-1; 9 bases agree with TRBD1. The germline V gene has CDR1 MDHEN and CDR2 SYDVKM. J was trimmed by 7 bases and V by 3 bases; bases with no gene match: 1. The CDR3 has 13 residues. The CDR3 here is CASSFGQGNEQFF. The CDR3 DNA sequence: TGTGCCAGCAGTTTCGGACAGGGGAATGAGCAGTTCTTC.

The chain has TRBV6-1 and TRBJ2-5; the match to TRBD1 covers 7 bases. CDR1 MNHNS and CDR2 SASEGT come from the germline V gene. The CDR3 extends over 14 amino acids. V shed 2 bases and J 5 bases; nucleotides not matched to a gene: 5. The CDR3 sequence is CASSESRGRETQYF. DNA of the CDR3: TGTGCCAGCAGTGAATCGAGGGGGCGTGAGACCCAGTACTTC.

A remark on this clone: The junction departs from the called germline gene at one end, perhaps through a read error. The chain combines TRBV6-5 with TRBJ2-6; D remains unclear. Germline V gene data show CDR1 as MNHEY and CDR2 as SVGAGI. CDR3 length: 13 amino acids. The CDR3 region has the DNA TGTGCCAGCAGCTACTCTGGGGCCAACGTCCTGACTTTC. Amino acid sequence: CASSYSGANVLTF.

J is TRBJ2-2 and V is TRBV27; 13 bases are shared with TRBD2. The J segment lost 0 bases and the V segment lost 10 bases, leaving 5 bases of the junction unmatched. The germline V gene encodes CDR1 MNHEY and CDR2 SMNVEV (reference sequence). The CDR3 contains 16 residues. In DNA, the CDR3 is TGTGCCACCCGGACTAGCGGGGGCTCGAACACCGGGGAGCTGTTTTTT. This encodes CATRTSGGSNTGELFF.

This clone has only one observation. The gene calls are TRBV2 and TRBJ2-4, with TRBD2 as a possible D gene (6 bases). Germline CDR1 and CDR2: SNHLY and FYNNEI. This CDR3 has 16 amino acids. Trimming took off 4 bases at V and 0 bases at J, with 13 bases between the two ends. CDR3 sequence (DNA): TGTGCCAGCAGTGGGGGGGTAGGATTAGCCAAAAACATTCAGTACTTC. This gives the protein CASSGGVGLAKNIQYF.

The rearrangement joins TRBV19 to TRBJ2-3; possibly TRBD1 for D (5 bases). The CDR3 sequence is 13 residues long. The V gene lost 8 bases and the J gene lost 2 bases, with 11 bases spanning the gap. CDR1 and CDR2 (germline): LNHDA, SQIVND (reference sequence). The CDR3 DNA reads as TGTGCCAGTGCCAGGGAATACACAGATACGCAGTATTTT. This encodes CASAREYTDTQYF.

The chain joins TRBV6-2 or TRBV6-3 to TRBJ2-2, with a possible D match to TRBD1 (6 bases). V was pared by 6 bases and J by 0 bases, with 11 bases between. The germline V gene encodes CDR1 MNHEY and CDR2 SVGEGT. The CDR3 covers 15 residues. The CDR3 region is CASSWDNPNTGELFF. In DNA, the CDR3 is TGTGCCAGCAGCTGGGACAATCCGAACACCGGGGAGCTGTTTTTT.

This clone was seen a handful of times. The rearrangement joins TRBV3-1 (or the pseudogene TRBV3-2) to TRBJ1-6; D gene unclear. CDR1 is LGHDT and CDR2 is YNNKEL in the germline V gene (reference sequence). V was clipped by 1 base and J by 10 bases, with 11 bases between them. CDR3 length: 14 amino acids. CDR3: CASSQVRALSPLHF. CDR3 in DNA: TGTGCCAGCAGCCAAGTGCGGGCGCTCTCACCCCTCCACTTT.

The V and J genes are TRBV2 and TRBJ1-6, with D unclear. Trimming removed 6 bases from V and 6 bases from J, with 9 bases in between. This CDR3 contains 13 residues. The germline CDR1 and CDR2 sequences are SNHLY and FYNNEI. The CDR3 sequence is CASRPDFNSPLHF. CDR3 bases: TGTGCCAGCAGGCCAGATTTTAATTCACCCCTCCACTTT.

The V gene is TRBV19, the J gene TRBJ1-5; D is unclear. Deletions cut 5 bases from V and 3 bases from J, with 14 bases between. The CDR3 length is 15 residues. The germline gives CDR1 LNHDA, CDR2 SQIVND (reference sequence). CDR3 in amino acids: CASSGEAGINQPQHF. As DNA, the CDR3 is TGTGCCAGTAGTGGGGAGGCAGGCATCAATCAGCCCCAGCATTTT.

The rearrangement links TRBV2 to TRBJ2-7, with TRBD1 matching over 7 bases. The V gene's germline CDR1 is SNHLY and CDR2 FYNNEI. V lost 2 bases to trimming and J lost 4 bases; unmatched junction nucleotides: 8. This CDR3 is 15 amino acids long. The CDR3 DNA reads TGTGCCAGCAGTGAACAGGGGGAAGTCCAATACGAGCAGTACTTC. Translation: CASSEQGEVQYEQYF.

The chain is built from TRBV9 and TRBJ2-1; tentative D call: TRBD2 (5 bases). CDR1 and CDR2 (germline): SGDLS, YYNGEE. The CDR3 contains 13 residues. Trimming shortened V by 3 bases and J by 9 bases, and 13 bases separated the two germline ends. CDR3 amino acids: CASSGAPGSEQFF. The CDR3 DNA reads TGTGCCAGCAGCGGGGCCCCGGGAAGTGAGCAGTTCTTC.

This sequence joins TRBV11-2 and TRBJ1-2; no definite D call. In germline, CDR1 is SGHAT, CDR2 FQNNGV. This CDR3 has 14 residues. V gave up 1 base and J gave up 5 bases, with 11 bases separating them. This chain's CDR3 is CASSLVLEGYGYTF. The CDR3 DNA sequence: TGTGCCAGCAGCTTAGTCCTCGAGGGTTATGGCTACACCTTC. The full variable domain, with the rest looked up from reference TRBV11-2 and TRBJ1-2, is EAGVAQSPRYKIIEKRQSVAFWCNPISGHATLYWYQQILGQGPKLLIQFQNNGVVDDSQLPKDRFSAERLKGVDSTLKIQPAKLEDSAVYLCASSLVLEGYGYTFGSGTRLTVV.

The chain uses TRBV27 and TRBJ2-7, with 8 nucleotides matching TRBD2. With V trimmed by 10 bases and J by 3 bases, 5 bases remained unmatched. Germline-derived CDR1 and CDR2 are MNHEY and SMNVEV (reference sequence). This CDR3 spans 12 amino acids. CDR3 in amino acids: CATRAGVYEQYF. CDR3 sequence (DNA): TGTGCCACCCGAGCGGGAGTCTACGAGCAGTACTTC.

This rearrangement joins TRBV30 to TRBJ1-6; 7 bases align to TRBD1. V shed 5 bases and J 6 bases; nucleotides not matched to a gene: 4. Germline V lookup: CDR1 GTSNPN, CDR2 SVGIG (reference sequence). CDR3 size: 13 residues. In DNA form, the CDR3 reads TGTGCCTGGGGGGACAGCTTTAATTCACCCCTCCACTTT. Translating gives CAWGDSFNSPLHF. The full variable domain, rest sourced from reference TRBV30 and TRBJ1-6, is SQTIHQWPATLVQPVGSPLSLECTVEGTSNPNLYWYRQAAGRGLQLLFYSVGIGQISSEVPQNLSASRPQDRQFILSSKKLLLSDSGFYLCAWGDSFNSPLHFGNGTRLTVT.

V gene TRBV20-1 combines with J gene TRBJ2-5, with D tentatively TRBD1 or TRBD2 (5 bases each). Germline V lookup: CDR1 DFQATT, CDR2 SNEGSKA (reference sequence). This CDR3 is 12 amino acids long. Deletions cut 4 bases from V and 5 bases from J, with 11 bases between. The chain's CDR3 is CSANEGPETQYF. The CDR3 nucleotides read TGCAGTGCTAATGAGGGGCCGGAGACCCAGTACTTC.

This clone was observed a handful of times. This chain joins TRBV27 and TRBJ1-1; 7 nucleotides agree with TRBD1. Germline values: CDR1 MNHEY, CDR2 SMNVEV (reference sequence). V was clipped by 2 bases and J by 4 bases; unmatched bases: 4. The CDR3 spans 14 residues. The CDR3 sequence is CASSLVQGGTEAFF. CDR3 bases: TGTGCCAGCAGTTTAGTGCAGGGGGGCACTGAAGCTTTCTTT.

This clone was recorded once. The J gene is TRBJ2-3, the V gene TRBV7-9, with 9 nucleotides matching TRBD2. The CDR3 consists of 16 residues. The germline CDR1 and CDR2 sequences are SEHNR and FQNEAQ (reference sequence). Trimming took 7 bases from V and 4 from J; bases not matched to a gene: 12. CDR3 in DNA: TGTGCCAGCAACAAAGCGGGGGGTTTATTCGCAGATACGCAGTATTTT. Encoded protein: CASNKAGGLFADTQYF.

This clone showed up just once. Here the CDR3 DNA reads TGTGCCTGGAGTGGCCTACTAGCGGGGGGGTTCTACAATGAGCAGTTCTTC. It translates to CAWSGLLAGGFYNEQFF. The chain joins TRBV30 to TRBJ2-1; 13 bases are a match to TRBD2. The V segment lost 1 base and the J segment 3 bases; nucleotides outside the gene matches: 6. CDR1 and CDR2 from the germline V gene are GTSNPN and SVGIG (reference sequence). CDR3 size: 17 residues.

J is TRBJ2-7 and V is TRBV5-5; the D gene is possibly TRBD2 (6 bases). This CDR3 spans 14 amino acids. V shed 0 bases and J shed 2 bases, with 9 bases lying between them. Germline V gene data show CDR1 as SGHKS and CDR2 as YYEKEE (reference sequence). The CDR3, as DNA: TGTGCCAGCAGCTTGGTGGGACTCACCTACGAGCAGTACTTC. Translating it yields CASSLVGLTYEQYF.

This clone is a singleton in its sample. The CDR3 loop reads CASSSPIAGAMREQYF. The CDR3 DNA follows: TGTGCCAGCAGTTCCCCAATAGCGGGAGCGATGAGAGAGCAGTACTTC. The chain carries TRBV28 and TRBJ2-7; 9 nucleotides line up with TRBD2. V lost 4 bases, J lost 7 bases, and 14 bases stayed unmatched. Germline CDR1 reads MDHEN; CDR2 reads SYDVKM. This CDR3 has 16 residues.

The DNA of the CDR3 is TGTGCCAGTAGTATCCGACTAGCGGGGGGCTCTGGGGCCAACGTCCTGACTTTC. Protein sequence: CASSIRLAGGSGANVLTF. The V and J genes are TRBV19 and TRBJ2-6, with 13 bases that match TRBD2. Trimming removed 3 bases from V and 0 bases from J; junction bases left unmatched: 2. Germline lookup yields CDR1 LNHDA and CDR2 SQIVND (reference sequence). This CDR3 is built from 18 residues.

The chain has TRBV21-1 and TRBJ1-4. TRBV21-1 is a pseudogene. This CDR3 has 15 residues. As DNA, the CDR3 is TGTGCCAGCAGCAAAGGCTTTCATCGGGGTGAAAAACTGTTTTTT. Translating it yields CASSKGFHRGEKLFF.

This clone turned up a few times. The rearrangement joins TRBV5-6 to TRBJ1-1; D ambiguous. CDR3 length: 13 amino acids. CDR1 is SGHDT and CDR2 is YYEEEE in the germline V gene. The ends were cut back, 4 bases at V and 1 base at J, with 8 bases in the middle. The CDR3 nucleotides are TGTGCCAGCAGCCTACAGTGGAACACTGAAGCTTTCTTT. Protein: CASSLQWNTEAFF.

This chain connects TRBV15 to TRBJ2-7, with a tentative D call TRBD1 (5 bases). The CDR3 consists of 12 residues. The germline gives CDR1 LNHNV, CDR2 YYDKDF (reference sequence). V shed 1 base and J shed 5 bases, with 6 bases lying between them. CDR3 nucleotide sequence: TGTGCCACCAGCAGAGGCAGGGACGAGCAGTACTTC. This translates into CATSRGRDEQYF. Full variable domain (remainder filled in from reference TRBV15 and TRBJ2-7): DAMVIQNPRYQVTQFGKPVTLSCSQTLNHNVMYWYQQKSSQAPKLLFHYYDKDFNNEADTPDNFQSRRPNTSFCFLDIRSPGLGDTAMYLCATSRGRDEQYFGPGTRLTVT.

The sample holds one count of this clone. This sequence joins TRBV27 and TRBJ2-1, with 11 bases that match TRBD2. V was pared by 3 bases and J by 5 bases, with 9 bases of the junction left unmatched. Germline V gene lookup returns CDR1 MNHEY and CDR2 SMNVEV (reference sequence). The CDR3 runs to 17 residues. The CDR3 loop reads CASSLVAGGLLDNEQFF. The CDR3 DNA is TGTGCCAGCAGTTTGGTAGCGGGGGGGCTTTTGGACAATGAGCAGTTCTTC.

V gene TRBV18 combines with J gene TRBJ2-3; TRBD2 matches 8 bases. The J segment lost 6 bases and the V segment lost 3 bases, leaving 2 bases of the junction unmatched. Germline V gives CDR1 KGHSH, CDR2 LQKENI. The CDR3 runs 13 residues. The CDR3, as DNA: TGTGCCAGCTCACCTAGCGGGGAGGATACGCAGTATTTT. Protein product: CASSPSGEDTQYF.

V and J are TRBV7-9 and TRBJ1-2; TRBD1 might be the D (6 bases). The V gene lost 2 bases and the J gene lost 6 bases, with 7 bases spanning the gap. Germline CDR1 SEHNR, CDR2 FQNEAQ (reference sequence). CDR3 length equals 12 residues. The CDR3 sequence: CASSLRTDGYTF. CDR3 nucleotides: TGTGCCAGCAGCTTAAGGACAGATGGCTACACCTTC.

The DNA of the CDR3 is TGCGCCAGCAGCCATTTTATCTCCGGGACAGCCAACACTGAAGCTTTCTTT. This sequence encodes CASSHFISGTANTEAFF. The chain uses TRBV4-1 and TRBJ1-1, with TRBD1 matching over 7 bases. The CDR3 is 17 residues long. After removal of 3 bases from V and 2 bases from J, the junction contained 12 bases not matched to a gene. Germline V CDR1 and CDR2: MGHRA, YSYEKL.

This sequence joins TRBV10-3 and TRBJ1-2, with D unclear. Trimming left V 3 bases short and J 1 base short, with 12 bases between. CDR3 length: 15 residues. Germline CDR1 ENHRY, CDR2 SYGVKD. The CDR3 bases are TGTGCCATCAGTGAACCGACTCGGGGTAACTATGGCTACACCTTC. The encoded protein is CAISEPTRGNYGYTF.